Listed here are 9 T cell receptor beta chains from one sample, sequenced in a study of OX40 agonist ivuxolimab in advanced cancers. Assay: immunoSEQ multiplex PCR; the TCRdb copy retains only in-frame clones and omits some. The table has approximately 65,000 clones, 86% seen once. Sequenced material: CD4+ or CD8+ T cells sorted from blood, taken in a trial of the OX40 agonist ivuxolimab. These receptor sequences come from an adult with an advanced solid tumor such as melanoma, head and neck, liver or kidney cancer.

The rearrangement uses TRBV28 and TRBJ2-1, with a weak D call TRBD2 (5 bases). The V gene's germline CDR1 is MDHEN and CDR2 SYDVKM. The germline V and J ends were trimmed by 2 bases and 4 bases, with 12 bases remaining between them. The length of the CDR3 is 15 residues. The CDR3 reads CASSLGGRKYNEQFF. The CDR3 bases are TGTGCCAGCAGTTTAGGAGGACGAAAGTACAATGAGCAGTTCTTC.

The rearrangement links TRBV6-1 to TRBJ2-2; 7 positions agree with TRBD1. V dropped 6 bases and J dropped 6; count of bases not matched to a gene: 7. The CDR3 runs 14 residues. Germline lookup yields CDR1 MNHNS and CDR2 SASEGT. CDR3 DNA sequence: TGTGCCAGCAGGTTGGACAGGTCCGCCGGGGAGCTGTTTTTT. Translation gives CASRLDRSAGELFF.

The chain uses TRBV28 and TRBJ2-1; D gene ambiguous. The CDR3 extends over 13 amino acids. The germline V gene has CDR1 MDHEN and CDR2 SYDVKM. Trimming took off 6 bases at V and 5 bases at J, with 11 bases between the two ends. CDR3 DNA sequence: TGTGCCAGCAGAAAACCGCCGCACAATGAGCAGTTCTTC. The encoded protein is CASRKPPHNEQFF.

This clone was observed a single time. The chain links TRBV7-6 to TRBJ2-5; possible D gene TRBD2, 5 bases. The germline V gene has CDR1 SGHVS and CDR2 FNYEAQ. The CDR3 sequence is 14 residues long. V gave up 2 bases and J gave up 1 base, with 8 bases separating them. Here the CDR3 DNA reads TGTGCCAGCAGCTTATTAGGGAGCCAAGAGACCCAGTACTTC. Translation gives CASSLLGSQETQYF.

The V gene is TRBV4-2, the J gene TRBJ2-7, with D perhaps matching TRBD2 (5 bases). Germline assignment: CDR1 LGHNA and CDR2 YNFKEQ. V gave up 0 bases and J gave up 7 bases, with 16 bases separating them. The CDR3 is 15 residues long. The CDR3 DNA sequence: TGTGCCAGCAGCCAAGATGCGGGCGGCCTCGGGGAGCAGTACTTC. Translated: CASSQDAGGLGEQYF.

This rearrangement joins TRBV11-3 to TRBJ2-3; 11 bases agree with TRBD2. CDR1 is SGHNT, CDR2 YENEEA, per germline. V dropped 5 bases and J dropped 2; count of bases not matched to a gene: 3. The CDR3 sequence is 15 residues long. The CDR3 protein is CASSTGLAVTDTQYF. CDR3 coding DNA: TGTGCCAGCAGCACGGGACTAGCGGTCACAGATACGCAGTATTTT. Drawing the rest from reference TRBV11-3 and TRBJ2-3, the complete variable domain is EAGVVQSPRYKIIEKKQPVAFWCNPISGHNTLYWYLQNLGQGPELLIRYENEEAVDDSQLPKDRFSAERLKGVDSTLKIQPAELGDSAVYLCASSTGLAVTDTQYFGPGTRLTVL.

The rearrangement joins TRBV18 to TRBJ2-7; D might be TRBD1 (6 bases). CDR1 and CDR2 from the germline V gene are KGHSH and LQKENI. The CDR3 sequence is 18 residues long. With 2 bases removed from V and 5 bases from J, the gap between germline ends came to 25 bases. This CDR3 is CASSPARDMRVTSNEQYF. As DNA, the CDR3 is TGTGCCAGCTCACCAGCCCGGGACATGAGAGTCACTTCTAACGAGCAGTACTTC.

This chain joins TRBV5-1 and TRBJ2-1; 11 positions match TRBD2. Trimming removed 7 bases from V and 8 bases from J; junction bases left unmatched: 11. Germline CDR1 SGHRS, CDR2 YFSETQ. CDR3 length: 15 residues. CDR3 residues: CASRTGLAVGDEQFF. The CDR3 coding sequence is TGCGCCAGCCGGACGGGACTAGCGGTTGGGGATGAGCAGTTCTTC.

This chain connects TRBV14 to TRBJ2-7; no definite D call. CDR3 size: 14 residues. The V gene's germline CDR1 is SGHDN and CDR2 FVKESK. V gave up 2 bases and J gave up 3 bases, with 11 bases separating them. The CDR3 protein is CASSQLGGNYEQYF. CDR3 DNA: TGTGCCAGCAGCCAATTGGGTGGTAACTACGAGCAGTACTTC.